Presented here are 13 T cell receptor beta chains from one specimen sequenced in a study of regulatory and conventional T cells in RAG deficiency (dated by TCRdb to about 2017). Before genomic DNA was extracted, conventional CD4+ T cells were isolated from blood as CD25-low CD127-high cells. The library was built by means of the immunoSEQ multiplex PCR assay. As stored in TCRdb, this immuneACCESS dataset retains in-frame rearrangements with V and J assigned. A fraction of the clones does not appear; measured against another copy, unresolved V genes explain less than half of the discrepancy, and the remainder lacks a known reason. Recorded for this sample are around 20,000 clones; approximately 93% of them occurred a single time. The biggest ten clones account for roughly 0.73% of the sample. This sample was also put to use in a study of regulatory T cells. According to the second study: In the multiplex PCR, 52 forward TRBV primers and 13 reverse TRBJ primers were used, and assay-based and computational corrections were applied for amplification bias.

The sequenced material came from CD4+ T cells sorted from blood. The receptor set was obtained from a human donor in good health.

On this clone: Relative to the germline gene, one junction end is altered; a read error may explain this. The chain is built from TRBV5-1 and TRBJ2-7, with D unclear. Germline V gives CDR1 SGHRS, CDR2 YFSETQ. The CDR3 covers 15 residues. The CDR3 here is CASSLGTSSSYEQYF. In DNA, the CDR3 is TGCGCCAGCAGTTTGGGTACTTCCAGCTCCTACGAGCAGTACTTC. Drawing the rest from reference TRBV5-1 and TRBJ2-7, the complete variable domain is KAGVTQTPRYLIKTRGQQVTLSCSPISGHRSVSWYQQTPGQGLQFLFEYFSETQRNKGNFPGRFSGRQFSNSRSEMNVSTLELGDSALYLCASSLGTSSSYEQYFGPGTRLTVT.

The chain has TRBV19 and TRBJ1-2, with 7 bases that match TRBD1. Germline V gives CDR1 LNHDA, CDR2 SQIVND (reference sequence). After removal of 2 bases from V and 5 bases from J, the junction contained 8 bases not matched to a gene. The CDR3 has 15 amino acids. The CDR3: CASSITDRIFYGYTF. CDR3 DNA: TGTGCCAGTAGTATAACGGACAGGATCTTTTATGGCTACACCTTC.

The chain couples TRBV19 to TRBJ2-5; 11 bases are shared with TRBD2. The V gene's germline CDR1 is LNHDA and CDR2 SQIVND (reference sequence). The CDR3 is 21 residues long. Trimming removed 1 base from V and 3 bases from J; junction bases left unmatched: 19. CDR3 region: CASSIGPATSGRTVEKETQYF. The CDR3, as DNA: TGTGCCAGTAGTATAGGTCCGGCAACTAGCGGGAGAACGGTGGAGAAAGAGACCCAGTACTTC.

The rearrangement uses TRBV28 and TRBJ1-6; D is perhaps TRBD1 (5 bases). Germline V gene sequence: CDR1 MDHEN, CDR2 SYDVKM. Trimming cost V 3 bases and J 5 bases, with 11 bases left between them. This CDR3 is 15 amino acids long. The CDR3 reads CASSLEVGHNSPLHF. The CDR3 nucleotides read TGTGCCAGCAGTTTGGAAGTGGGACATAATTCACCCCTCCACTTT.

The chain links TRBV6-1 to TRBJ2-3, with D unclear. Germline CDR1 is MNHNS and CDR2 is SASEGT. The CDR3 totals 13 residues. Trimming removed 4 bases at V and 6 bases at J, with 11 bases between. CDR3 in DNA: TGTGCCAGCAGTGCAAGTTTGGGCGATACGCAGTATTTT. Translated, it gives CASSASLGDTQYF.

This clone turned up a few times. This sequence joins TRBV30 and TRBJ2-3; D gene uncertain. Germline V CDR1 and CDR2: GTSNPN, SVGIG (reference sequence). Trimming left V 1 base short and J 9 bases short, with 5 bases between. CDR3 length: 10 residues. DNA of the CDR3: TGTGCCTGGAGTGACGGGACGCAGTATTTT. Its protein is CAWSDGTQYF.

V and J are TRBV14 and TRBJ2-7; D is ambiguous. The V end lost 0 bases, the J end lost 1 base, and 7 bases lay between the germline ends. The germline CDR1 and CDR2 sequences are SGHDN and FVKESK. The CDR3 loop spans 14 amino acids. CDR3 in amino acids: CASSQDLVSYEQYF. Written as DNA, the CDR3 is TGTGCCAGCAGCCAAGATCTAGTTTCCTACGAGCAGTACTTC.

The V gene is TRBV6-1, the J gene TRBJ1-2; 12 bases map to TRBD1. V gave up 7 bases and J gave up 4 bases; unmatched junction bases: 7. The CDR3 is 15 amino acids. Germline CDR1 is MNHNS and CDR2 is SASEGT. CDR3 sequence (DNA): TGTGCCAGCACCGGGACAGGGGGCGGTGGCTATGGCTACACCTTC. Protein sequence: CASTGTGGGGYGYTF.

CDR3 DNA: TGTGCCAGCAGCTCCGGACCGGGCAATGAGCAGTTCTTC. Protein product: CASSSGPGNEQFF. This chain joins TRBV7-6 and TRBJ2-1; D gene unclear. The CDR3 is 13 amino acids. Germline V gives CDR1 SGHVS, CDR2 FNYEAQ. Trimming removed 4 bases at V and 6 bases at J, with 10 bases between.

The V and J genes are TRBV7-9 and TRBJ2-5, with a possible D match to TRBD2 (5 bases). The germline V gene has CDR1 SEHNR and CDR2 FQNEAQ (reference sequence). This CDR3 region has 13 residues. Trimming removed 1 base at V and 2 bases at J, with 5 bases between. The CDR3 DNA sequence: TGTGCCAGCAGCTTAGGCGGGCAAGAGACCCAGTACTTC. As protein: CASSLGGQETQYF.

This clone was detected only once. The chain uses TRBV23-1 and TRBJ2-7; TRBD1 matches at 7 bases. TRBV23-1 is treated as an ORF (open reading frame) with a function not yet certain. V lost 2 bases, J lost 0 bases, and 10 bases stayed unmatched. The CDR3 is 17 amino acids. CDR3: CASSQPTGETSSYEQYF. The CDR3 bases are TGCGCCAGCAGTCAACCCACAGGGGAAACAAGCTCCTACGAGCAGTACTTC.

V usage is TRBV29-1 and J usage is TRBJ2-5; D remains ambiguous. Trimming took off 3 bases at V and 0 bases at J, with 5 bases between the two ends. This CDR3 spans 12 amino acids. Germline CDR1 reads SQVTM; CDR2 reads ANQGSEA. The CDR3 DNA reads as TGCAGCGTTGACCAGAACCAAGAGACCCAGTACTTC. This gives the protein CSVDQNQETQYF.

The rearrangement joins TRBV4-2 to TRBJ2-2; D is possibly TRBD1 (6 bases). The CDR3 extends over 16 amino acids. CDR1 LGHNA and CDR2 YNFKEQ come from the germline V gene. Trimming took 0 bases from V and 8 from J, leaving 16 bases between them. CDR3 nucleotide sequence: TGTGCCAGCAGCCAAGAAAGCAGGGGCCTAAGGGGGGAGCTGTTTTTT. It encodes CASSQESRGLRGELFF.